The 32 T cell receptor beta chains below come from one sample, sequenced in a study of blood T cell repertoires in COVID-19. The method was immunoSEQ multiplex PCR; TCRdb's version includes in-frame clones alone and lacks a portion of them. The sample lists under 45,000 clones, roughly 90% seen once, with about 39% in the top ten. The sample was peripheral blood. All receptors derive from a man aged 55 to 69 with active or convalescent COVID-19.

The rearrangement joins TRBV27 to TRBJ1-1; perhaps TRBD1 as D (6 bases). This CDR3 is built from 12 residues. V shed 2 bases and J shed 6 bases, with 7 bases lying between them. Germline V gives CDR1 MNHEY, CDR2 SMNVEV (reference sequence). The DNA of the CDR3 is TGTGCCAGCAGTTTAAGGGGGTCTGAAGCTTTCTTT. Amino acid sequence: CASSLRGSEAFF.

The chain joins TRBV7-8 to TRBJ2-7; TRBD2 matches at 8 bases. This CDR3 has 16 residues. Trimming took 1 base from V and 6 from J; bases not matched to a gene: 11. Per the germline V gene, CDR1 is SGHVS and CDR2 is FQNEAQ. CDR3 loop: CASSLVTSGRSGEQYF. DNA of the CDR3: TGTGCCAGCAGCTTAGTTACTAGCGGACGTTCGGGCGAGCAGTACTTC.

The genes are TRBV20-1 and TRBJ2-5, with D uncertain. V lost 5 bases and J lost 5, with 9 bases in between. The CDR3 is made up of 11 amino acids. In germline, CDR1 is DFQATT, CDR2 SNEGSKA (reference sequence). CDR3 nucleotides: TGCAGTGCTCAAAAAAGCGAGACCCAGTACTTC. Its translation is CSAQKSETQYF.

V usage is TRBV27 and J usage is TRBJ1-5; 12 positions match TRBD1. CDR1 and CDR2 (germline): MNHEY, SMNVEV (reference sequence). V lost 5 bases, J lost 3 bases, and 5 bases stayed unmatched. The length of the CDR3 is 16 residues. CDR3 amino acids: CASSTRDRGPNQPQHF. CDR3 in DNA: TGTGCCAGCAGTACACGGGACAGGGGGCCCAATCAGCCCCAGCATTTT.

The chain uses TRBV7-9 and TRBJ1-2; D remains ambiguous. V lost 2 bases to trimming and J lost 6 bases, with 4 bases between them. Per the germline V gene, CDR1 is SEHNR and CDR2 is FQNEAQ (reference sequence). The CDR3 covers 11 residues. CDR3 residues: CASSLTDGYTF. The CDR3 nucleotides are TGTGCCAGCAGCTTAACAGATGGCTACACCTTC. The full variable domain, rest sourced from reference TRBV7-9 and TRBJ1-2, is DTGVSQNPRHKITKRGQNVTFRCDPISEHNRLYWYRQTLGQGPEFLTYFQNEAQLEKSRLLSDRFSAERPKGSFSTLEIQRTEQGDSAMYLCASSLTDGYTFGSGTRLTVV.

The rearrangement links TRBV14 to TRBJ2-5; 11 bases map to TRBD2. V shed 6 bases, J shed 5 bases, and the junction held 8 bases outside the gene matches. This CDR3 contains 15 residues. The germline CDR1 and CDR2 sequences are SGHDN and FVKESK. CDR3 sequence (DNA): TGTGCCAGCAGGGAAACTAGCGGGAGTTGGGAGACCCAGTACTTC. Translating gives CASRETSGSWETQYF.

V usage is TRBV19 and J usage is TRBJ1-3, with no clear D. CDR3 length: 12 amino acids. Germline-derived CDR1 and CDR2 are LNHDA and SQIVND (reference sequence). V was pared by 7 bases and J by 4 bases, with 8 bases between. DNA for the CDR3: TGTGCCAGTAAGGAGTGGGGAAACACCATATATTTT. Protein product: CASKEWGNTIYF.

The chain carries TRBV28 and TRBJ1-6; 8 bases fit TRBD1. This CDR3 comprises 14 residues. V lost 7 bases and J lost 7; bases outside the gene matches: 6. Germline loops: CDR1 MDHEN, CDR2 SYDVKM. DNA for the CDR3: TGTGCCAGCACCCCCCACAGGGGGAATTCACCCCTCCACTTT. Residues: CASTPHRGNSPLHF.

The chain is built from TRBV27 and TRBJ2-7; D is unresolved. Germline CDR1 MNHEY, CDR2 SMNVEV (reference sequence). Trimming cost V 7 bases and J 0 bases, with 13 bases left between them. The CDR3 contains 14 residues. CDR3 in amino acids: CASMVGSNSYEQYF. The CDR3 DNA reads TGTGCCAGCATGGTGGGCTCCAACTCCTACGAGCAGTACTTC.

The chain joins TRBV6-5 to TRBJ2-3, with TRBD2 identical over 9 bases. V shed 6 bases, J shed 3 bases, and the junction held 7 bases outside the gene matches. The CDR3 totals 15 residues. Germline V CDR1 and CDR2: MNHEY, SVGAGI. The CDR3 nucleotides are TGTGCCAGCAGGACCGGGACTAGCCGGACAGATACGCAGTATTTT. Encoded protein: CASRTGTSRTDTQYF.

The chain recombines TRBV3-1 (or the pseudogene TRBV3-2) with TRBJ1-3, with 7 bases aligning to TRBD1. V lost 6 bases to trimming and J lost 3 bases; unmatched junction nucleotides: 5. CDR1 is LGHDT and CDR2 is YNNKEL in the germline V gene (reference sequence). There are 14 residues in the CDR3. CDR3 sequence: CASRPRGNGNTIYF. CDR3 bases: TGTGCCAGCAGGCCCAGGGGGAATGGAAACACCATATATTTT.

A few counts support this clone. J is TRBJ1-1 and V is TRBV2, with TRBD1 as a possible D gene (6 bases). There are 13 residues in the CDR3. Trimming stripped 4 bases from V and 1 base from J, with 7 bases between. CDR1 is SNHLY, CDR2 FYNNEI, per germline. CDR3 residues: CASSGTANTEAFF. The CDR3 DNA is TGTGCCAGCAGTGGGACAGCGAACACTGAAGCTTTCTTT.

The genes are TRBV10-3 and TRBJ2-6; D is perhaps TRBD1 (6 bases). This CDR3 contains 15 residues. Germline V gives CDR1 ENHRY, CDR2 SYGVKD. V was shortened by 5 bases and J by 1 base, with 9 bases between the two germline ends. The CDR3 DNA follows: TGTGCCATCAGTTCACAGGGATCTGGGGCCAACGTCCTGACTTTC. Its protein product is CAISSQGSGANVLTF.

The rearrangement links TRBV28 to TRBJ2-1; 8 nucleotides match TRBD2. The CDR3 has 17 amino acids. CDR1 MDHEN and CDR2 SYDVKM come from the germline V gene. Trimming cost V 4 bases and J 7 bases; bases outside gene matches: 15. Written as DNA, the CDR3 is TGTGCCAGCAGTTCCTATCCGGCGGGAGGAATTGGGAATGAGCAGTTCTTC. Translated: CASSSYPAGGIGNEQFF.

This sequence joins TRBV3-1 (or the pseudogene TRBV3-2) and TRBJ1-5; D gene unclear. Trimming removed 0 bases at V and 9 bases at J, with 12 bases between. CDR1 is LGHDT and CDR2 is YNNKEL in the germline V gene (reference sequence). The length of the CDR3 is 14 residues. CDR3 DNA sequence: TGTGCCAGCAGCCAAGATCCCGTGAACAGGCCCCAGCATTTT. Translating it yields CASSQDPVNRPQHF.

The chain has TRBV2 and TRBJ1-2; D gene ambiguous. Trimming stripped 4 bases from V and 4 bases from J, with 13 bases between. The CDR3 extends over 14 amino acids. Germline assignment: CDR1 SNHLY and CDR2 FYNNEI. The CDR3 spells CASSVIQASYGYTF. The CDR3 DNA reads as TGTGCCAGCAGTGTCATCCAGGCCTCCTATGGCTACACCTTC.

V gene TRBV11-3 combines with J gene TRBJ2-3; D unclear. Germline CDR1 is SGHNT and CDR2 is YENEEA. This CDR3 has 13 residues. Trimming took 6 bases from V and 5 from J, leaving 12 bases between them. The CDR3 region is CASRAPGGDTQYF. For the CDR3, the DNA is TGTGCCAGCAGGGCACCCGGCGGAGATACGCAGTATTTT.

This chain joins TRBV10-3 and TRBJ1-2, with TRBD1 identical over 8 bases. V shed 0 bases and J 4 bases; nucleotides not matched to a gene: 4. This CDR3 is 15 amino acids long. Germline-derived CDR1 and CDR2 are ENHRY and SYGVKD. CDR3 region: CAISESTGALYGYTF. CDR3 sequence (DNA): TGTGCCATCAGTGAGTCGACAGGGGCCCTCTATGGCTACACCTTC.

J is TRBJ1-2 and V is TRBV25-1; 7 positions match TRBD1. Unmatched junction bases numbered 5, after V lost 6 bases and J lost 4 bases. Germline CDR1 MGHDK, CDR2 SYGVNS. CDR3 length: 13 residues. CDR3 bases: TGTGCCAGCAGCCGGGCAGGGGGCTATGGCTACACCTTC. Translation gives CASSRAGGYGYTF.

The chain is built from TRBV2 and TRBJ1-5; 10 bases are shared with TRBD1. Germline V gene lookup returns CDR1 SNHLY and CDR2 FYNNEI. The junction had 1 base not matched to a gene; V was cut back by 4 bases and J by 4 bases. The CDR3 sequence is 14 residues long. DNA for the CDR3: TGTGCCAGCAGTGGGACAGGGGGAAATCAGCCCCAGCATTTT. The encoded protein is CASSGTGGNQPQHF.

This clone was observed once. This chain uses TRBV7-6 with TRBJ2-2; D may be TRBD2 (6 bases). Trimming pared 1 base from V and 0 bases from J, leaving 6 bases between. Germline lookup yields CDR1 SGHVS and CDR2 FNYEAQ. The CDR3 length is 15 residues. The CDR3 protein is CASSLGRANTGELFF. In nucleotides, the CDR3 is TGTGCCAGCAGCTTAGGGAGGGCGAACACCGGGGAGCTGTTTTTT.

The chain has TRBV19 and TRBJ1-2, with 8 bases fitting TRBD1. The CDR3 covers 14 residues. The V segment lost 3 bases and the J segment 4 bases; nucleotides outside the gene matches: 4. Germline values: CDR1 LNHDA, CDR2 SQIVND (reference sequence). The CDR3 region has the DNA TGTGCCAGTAGTATGGACAGGGCGAGCTATGGCTACACCTTC. Encoded protein: CASSMDRASYGYTF.

The V call is TRBV2, the J call TRBJ1-5; 7 bases are a match to TRBD1. V was pared by 7 bases and J by 1 base, with 7 bases of the junction left unmatched. There are 15 residues in the CDR3. The germline CDR1 and CDR2 sequences are SNHLY and FYNNEI. The CDR3 DNA follows: TGTGCCAGCACCCGAGGGGGCAGCAGCAATCAGCCCCAGCATTTT. Translated, it gives CASTRGGSSNQPQHF.

The chain carries TRBV5-8 and TRBJ1-1, with a possible D match to TRBD1 (5 bases). Deletions cut 3 bases from V and 1 base from J, with 10 bases between. Germline values: CDR1 SGHTS, CDR2 YDEGEE. The CDR3 contains 14 residues. CDR3 bases: TGTGCCAGCAGCTCCCGACAGAGGAACACTGAAGCTTTCTTT. Its protein product is CASSSRQRNTEAFF.

The chain employs TRBV25-1 and TRBJ2-3, with a possible D match to TRBD2 (6 bases). The CDR3 extends over 12 amino acids. V was clipped by 8 bases and J by 4 bases, with 10 bases between them. The germline CDR1 and CDR2 sequences are MGHDK and SYGVNS. CDR3 region: CASRETADTQYF. The CDR3 coding sequence is TGTGCCAGCCGGGAGACGGCAGATACGCAGTATTTT.

The V gene is TRBV11-2, the J gene TRBJ2-3; 8 bases fit TRBD2. J was trimmed by 0 bases and V by 3 bases; bases with no gene match: 2. This CDR3 spans 15 amino acids. Germline CDR1 reads SGHAT; CDR2 reads FQNNGV. CDR3 residues: CASSFSGGSTDTQYF. The CDR3 DNA is TGTGCCAGCAGCTTTTCGGGAGGGAGCACAGATACGCAGTATTTT.

V usage is TRBV27 and J usage is TRBJ2-1; 8 bases map to TRBD2. Germline CDR1 and CDR2: MNHEY and SMNVEV (reference sequence). The V and J ends lost 1 base and 8 bases, in that order; junction bases with no gene match: 10. This CDR3 comprises 16 residues. The CDR3 region is CASSLFGLAFYDEQFF. As DNA, the CDR3 is TGTGCCAGCAGTTTATTTGGACTAGCTTTTTATGATGAGCAGTTCTTC.

The genes are TRBV5-1 and TRBJ2-3, with TRBD1 matching over 7 bases. This CDR3 region has 18 residues. V shed 0 bases and J 1 base; nucleotides not matched to a gene: 11. Looked up from germline, CDR1 is SGHRS and CDR2 is YFSETQ. Written as DNA, the CDR3 is TGCGCCAGCAGCTTGGACGTACAGGGGCGGGCTGGCACAGATACGCAGTATTTT. Translation gives CASSLDVQGRAGTDTQYF. Combining the CDR3 with reference TRBV5-1 and TRBJ2-3 gives the whole variable domain KAGVTQTPRYLIKTRGQQVTLSCSPISGHRSVSWYQQTPGQGLQFLFEYFSETQRNKGNFPGRFSGRQFSNSRSEMNVSTLELGDSALYLCASSLDVQGRAGTDTQYFGPGTRLTVL.

The chain combines TRBV6-1 with TRBJ1-5; 7 bases are shared with TRBD1. V shed 2 bases, J shed 5 bases, and the junction held 12 bases outside the gene matches. Germline V gene lookup returns CDR1 MNHNS and CDR2 SASEGT. The CDR3 has 17 amino acids. CDR3 nucleotide sequence: TGTGCCAGCAGTGAAATGGAGGGGGCCCGATCCGATCAGCCCCAGCATTTT. This gives the protein CASSEMEGARSDQPQHF.

The chain is built from TRBV5-8 and TRBJ1-2, with TRBD1 as a possible D gene (5 bases). This CDR3 region has 14 residues. V was pared by 1 base and J by 7 bases, with 14 bases between. Germline V gene data show CDR1 as SGHTS and CDR2 as YDEGEE. CDR3 in amino acids: CASSLHDSQLGYTF. The CDR3 DNA reads as TGTGCCAGCAGCTTGCACGACAGCCAGCTTGGCTACACCTTC.

The table lists this clone with a count of one. The chain has TRBV6-1 and TRBJ1-2; TRBD1 aligns across 8 bases. CDR1 and CDR2 (germline): MNHNS, SASEGT. This CDR3 region has 13 residues. V trimming: 3 bases; J trimming: 12 bases; junction bases outside the gene matches: 9. The CDR3 DNA follows: TGTGCCAGCAGTGATAGAGGGGACAGGCTTAACACCTTC. Translated, it gives CASSDRGDRLNTF.

This clone was detected only a few times. V is TRBV5-4 and J is TRBJ2-7, with 12 bases identical to TRBD2. The CDR3 is made up of 15 amino acids. Germline-derived CDR1 and CDR2 are SGHNT and YYREEE (reference sequence). The ends lost 3 bases at V and 4 bases at J; junction bases unmatched: 5. This CDR3 reads CASSWASGRVYEQYF. The CDR3, as DNA: TGTGCCAGCAGCTGGGCTAGCGGGAGGGTATACGAGCAGTACTTC.